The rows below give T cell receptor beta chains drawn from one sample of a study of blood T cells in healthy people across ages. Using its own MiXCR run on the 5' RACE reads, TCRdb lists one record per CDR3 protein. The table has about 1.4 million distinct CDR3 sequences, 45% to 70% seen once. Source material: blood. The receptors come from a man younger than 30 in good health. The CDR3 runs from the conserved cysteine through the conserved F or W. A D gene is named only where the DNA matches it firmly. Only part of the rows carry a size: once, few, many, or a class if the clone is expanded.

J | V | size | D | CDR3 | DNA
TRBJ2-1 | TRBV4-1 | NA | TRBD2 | CASNPIAGNHNEQFF | TGCGCCAGCAACCCAATAGCGGGTAACCACAATGAGCAGTTCTTC
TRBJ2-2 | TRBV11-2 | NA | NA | CASSPEVGELFF | TGTGCCAGCAGCCCAGAGGTCGGGGAGCTGTTTTTT
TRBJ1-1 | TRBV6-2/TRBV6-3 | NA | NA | CASSEIGTGTLNTEAFF | TGTGCCAGCAGTGAGATCGGTACCGGGACACTGAACACTGAAGCTTTCTTT
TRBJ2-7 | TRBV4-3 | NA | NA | CASSQDWGVINEQYF | TGCGCCAGCAGCCAAGACTGGGGGGTGATAAATGAGCAGTACTTC
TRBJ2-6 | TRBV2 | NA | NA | CATSFVASSGANVLTF | TGTGCCACCTCTTTTGTAGCAAGCTCTGGGGCCAACGTCCTGACTTTC
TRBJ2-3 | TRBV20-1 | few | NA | CSASRVRPRTDTQYF | TGCAGTGCTAGTCGAGTTCGTCCACGCACAGATACGCAGTATTTT
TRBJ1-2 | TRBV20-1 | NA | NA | CSVYTNGYTF | TGCAGTGTTTACACCAATGGCTACACCTTC
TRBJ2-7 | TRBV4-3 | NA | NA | CASSQEYHGQSIIPYEQYF | TGCGCCAGCAGCCAAGAATATCATGGACAGTCCATAATACCCTACGAGCAGTACTTC
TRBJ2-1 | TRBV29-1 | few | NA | CSVSPIGGPNNEQFF | TGCAGCGTTTCCCCAATCGGGGGCCCCAACAATGAGCAGTTCTTC
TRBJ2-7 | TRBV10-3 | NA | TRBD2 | CAISEGAGFEAGPEQYF | TGTGCCATCAGTGAGGGGGCAGGGTTCGAAGCGGGACCCGAGCAGTACTTC
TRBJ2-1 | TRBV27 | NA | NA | CASSFPRGGYNEQFF | TGTGCCAGCAGTTTCCCCAGGGGTGGTTACAATGAGCAGTTCTTC
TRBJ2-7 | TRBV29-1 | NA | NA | CSVTGRSTYEQYF | TGCAGCGTTACGGGCCGATCGACCTACGAGCAGTACTTC
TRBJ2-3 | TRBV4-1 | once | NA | CASSQERVQLPSTDTQYF | TGCGCCAGCAGCCAAGAACGTGTGCAGCTACCTAGCACAGATACGCAGTATTTT
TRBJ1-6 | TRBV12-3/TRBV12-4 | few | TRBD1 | CASRPGGNSPLHF | TGTGCCAGCCGACCAGGGGGAAATTCACCCCTCCACTTT
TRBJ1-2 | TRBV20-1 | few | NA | CSARERGNYGYTF | TGCAGTGCTAGAGAAAGGGGGAACTATGGCTACACCTTC
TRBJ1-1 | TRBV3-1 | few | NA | CASVDLGTNTEAFF | TGTGCCAGCGTAGACCTTGGGACGAACACTGAAGCTTTCTTT
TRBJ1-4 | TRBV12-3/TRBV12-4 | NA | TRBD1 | CASSRRSRDSGNEKLFF | TGTGCCAGCAGTCGACGCAGCCGGGACAGCGGAAATGAAAAACTGTTTTTT
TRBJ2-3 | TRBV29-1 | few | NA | CSVDSQGRTDTQYF | TGCAGCGTTGATTCCCAGGGCCGCACAGATACGCAGTATTTT
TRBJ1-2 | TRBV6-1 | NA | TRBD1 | CASLPGQGINGYTF | TGTGCCAGCCTGCCGGGACAGGGTATCAATGGCTACACCTTC
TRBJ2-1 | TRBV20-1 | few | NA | CRAPSGTEFF | TGCAGGGCTCCAAGCGGGACAGAGTTCTTC
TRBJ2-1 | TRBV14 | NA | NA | CASSRLTGSSYNEQFF | TGTGCCAGCAGCCGACTGACCGGCAGCTCCTACAATGAGCAGTTCTTC
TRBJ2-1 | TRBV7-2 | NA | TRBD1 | CASSWEGTEYNEQFF | TGTGCCAGCAGCTGGGAAGGGACAGAATACAATGAGCAGTTCTTC
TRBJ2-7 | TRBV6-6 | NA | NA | CASSYSQRGEQYF | TGTGCCAGCAGTTACTCGCAGAGGGGCGAGCAGTACTTC
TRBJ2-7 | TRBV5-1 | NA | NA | CASSLEVRGRTSYEQYF | TGCGCCAGCAGCTTGGAAGTTAGGGGCCGGACTTCCTACGAGCAGTACTTC
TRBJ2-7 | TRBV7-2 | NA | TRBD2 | CASSLTARGGYEQYF | TGTGCCAGCAGCTTAACCGCCCGGGGGGGCTACGAGCAGTACTTC
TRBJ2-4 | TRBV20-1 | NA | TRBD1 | CSALDRVENIQYF | TGCAGTGCCCTTGACAGGGTGGAAAACATTCAGTACTTC
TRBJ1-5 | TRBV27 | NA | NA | CASSLGQSSNQPQHF | TGTGCCAGCAGTTTAGGACAAAGTAGCAATCAGCCCCAGCATTTT
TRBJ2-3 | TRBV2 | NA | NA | CASSECRSGDTQYF | TGTGCCAGCAGTGAATGCAGGTCGGGGGATACGCAGTATTTT
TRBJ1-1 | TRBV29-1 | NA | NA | CSVRSGGGHTEAFF | TGCAGCGTCCGATCGGGTGGAGGGCACACTGAAGCTTTCTTT
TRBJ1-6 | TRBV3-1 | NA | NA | CASSRDFSSSYNSPLHF | TGTGCCAGCAGCCGGGATTTTTCGAGCTCCTATAATTCACCCCTCCACTTT
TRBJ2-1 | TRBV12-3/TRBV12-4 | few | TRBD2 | CASSYPSGRANEQFF | TGTGCCAGCAGTTATCCCAGCGGGAGGGCCAATGAGCAGTTCTTC
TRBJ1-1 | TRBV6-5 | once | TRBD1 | CASNRGFTNTEAFF | TGTGCCAGTAACAGGGGATTTACGAACACTGAAGCTTTCTTT